The 9 T cell receptor beta chains below come from one sample, sequenced in a study of regulatory T cells in long-lasting Graves disease. HTBI primers from iRepertoire and Arm-PCR of CDR3 regions yielded the TCR beta libraries. TCRdb ran MiXCR on the multiplex PCR reads and lists one entry per CDR3 protein. The data show some 340,000 distinct CDR3 sequences, about an eighth seen once. This sample's time point: newly diagnosed GD, antithyroid drugs for less than 3 months. RNA from PBMCs was the source of the TCR library. This same sample was also taken into another study, of T cells in Graves' hyperthyroidism and ophthalmopathy.

Specimen: peripheral blood mononuclear cells (PBMCs), collected at new diagnosis, from a patient treated with antithyroid drugs. These receptors were taken from a young woman with Graves disease.

The sample holds many counts of this clonotype. The V call is TRBV6-5, the J call TRBJ2-5, with 7 bases aligning to TRBD2. Per germline, CDR1 MNHEY and CDR2 SVGAGI. This CDR3 comprises 15 residues. Trimming removed 1 base from V and 4 bases from J; junction bases left unmatched: 6. CDR3 sequence: CASSYLPRERETQYF. In DNA form, the CDR3 reads TGTGCCAGCAGTTACTTACCGCGGGAGAGAGAGACCCAGTACTTC.

The J gene is TRBJ2-5, the V gene TRBV12-3 or TRBV12-4; TRBD2 agrees at 10 bases. The CDR3 has 16 residues. The V and J ends lost 6 bases and 5 bases, in that order; junction bases with no gene match: 12. The CDR3 bases are TGTGCCAGCAGCTACCAAGCGGGGGGGCCTGAGGAGACCCAGTACTTC. This gives the protein CASSYQAGGPEETQYF.

This clonotype showed up just a few times. V gene TRBV5-1 combines with J gene TRBJ2-7, with D unclear. Trimming cost V 1 base and J 2 bases, with 10 bases left between them. The CDR3 has 14 amino acids. CDR1 is SGHRS, CDR2 YFSETQ, per germline. CDR3 nucleotides: TGCGCCAGCAGCTTGTATCCAGTCACCTACGAGCAGTACTTC. Protein: CASSLYPVTYEQYF.

This clonotype was recorded at least ten times. V usage is TRBV6-2 or TRBV6-3 and J usage is TRBJ1-5, with unresolved D. The germline CDR1 and CDR2 sequences are MNHEY and SVGEGT. V lost 6 bases and J lost 1, with 13 bases in between. This CDR3 has 15 amino acids. CDR3 sequence: CASRPTSQSNQPQHF. CDR3 nucleotides: TGTGCCAGCAGACCCACCTCGCAGAGCAATCAGCCCCAGCATTTT.

The chain couples TRBV24-1 to TRBJ2-1, with TRBD1 matching 9 bases. The CDR3 sequence is 16 residues long. CDR1 is KGHDR, CDR2 SFDVKD, per germline. V lost 0 bases to trimming and J lost 7 bases; unmatched junction nucleotides: 6. CDR3 protein: CATSDLGTGWGNEQFF. DNA of the CDR3: TGTGCCACCAGTGATTTGGGGACAGGGTGGGGGAATGAGCAGTTCTTC.

This clonotype was counted ten times or more. The chain uses TRBV5-1 and TRBJ2-2, with TRBD1 matching 7 bases. Trimming cost V 3 bases and J 4 bases; bases outside gene matches: 6. The germline V gene encodes CDR1 SGHRS and CDR2 YFSETQ. This CDR3 is 15 amino acids long. Here the CDR3 reads CASSSSTGITGELFF. CDR3 nucleotides: TGCGCCAGCAGCTCCTCGACAGGGATCACCGGGGAGCTGTTTTTT.

This clonotype was seen many times. This chain joins TRBV20-1 and TRBJ2-3, with 11 bases matching TRBD2. Germline values: CDR1 DFQATT, CDR2 SNEGSKA (reference sequence). J was trimmed by 2 bases and V by 2 bases; bases with no gene match: 6. The CDR3 runs 16 residues. The DNA of the CDR3 is TGCAGTGCTAGAATAGCTAGCGGGAGGATCACAGATACGCAGTATTTT. It yields the protein CSARIASGRITDTQYF.

This clonotype was found a few times. This rearrangement joins TRBV7-2 to TRBJ1-4; D gene uncertain. Between the trimmed V and J ends, which lost 5 bases and 0 bases, there was a span of 10 bases. Germline loops: CDR1 SGHTA, CDR2 FQGNSA. The CDR3 is 15 amino acids. The CDR3 spells CASSQDPTTNEKLFF. The CDR3 DNA reads as TGTGCCAGCAGCCAGGACCCCACAACTAATGAAAAACTGTTTTTT.

This clonotype was detected a few times. V is TRBV15 and J is TRBJ2-5; D perhaps matches TRBD2 (6 bases). CDR1 is LNHNV and CDR2 is YYDKDF in the germline V gene (reference sequence). This CDR3 spans 15 amino acids. With 3 bases removed from V and 0 bases from J, the gap between germline ends came to 11 bases. The CDR3, as DNA: TGTGCCACCAGCAGGGCGCGGACTAACCAAGAGACCCAGTACTTC. Its protein is CATSRARTNQETQYF. Based on the CDR3 plus reference TRBV15 and TRBJ2-5, the full variable domain is DAMVIQNPRYQVTQFGKPVTLSCSQTLNHNVMYWYQQKSSQAPKLLFHYYDKDFNNEADTPDNFQSRRPNTSFCFLDIRSPGLGDTAMYLCATSRARTNQETQYFGPGTRLLVL.